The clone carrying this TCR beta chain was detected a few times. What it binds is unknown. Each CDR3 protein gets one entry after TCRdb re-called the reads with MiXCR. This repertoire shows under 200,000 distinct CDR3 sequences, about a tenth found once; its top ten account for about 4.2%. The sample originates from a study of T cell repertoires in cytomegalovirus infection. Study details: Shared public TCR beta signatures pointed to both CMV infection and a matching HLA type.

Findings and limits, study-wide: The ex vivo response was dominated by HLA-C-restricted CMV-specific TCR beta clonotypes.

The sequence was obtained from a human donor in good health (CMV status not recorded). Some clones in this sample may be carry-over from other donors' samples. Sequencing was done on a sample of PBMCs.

In nucleotides, the CDR3 is TGCAGTGCTAGATGGTTTAGGTCCTACAATGAGCAGTTCTTC. Translating gives CSARWFRSYNEQFF. This chain connects TRBV20-1 to TRBJ2-1; D gene uncertain. The CDR3 spans 14 residues. V lost 2 bases and J lost 1, with 9 bases in between. Germline-derived CDR1 and CDR2 are DFQATT and SNEGSKA (reference sequence).